Listed here are 21 T cell receptor beta chains from one sample, sequenced in a study of blood T cell repertoires in COVID-19. Using immunoSEQ multiplex PCR, the repertoire was profiled, and TCRdb retains in-frame clones only, with some absent. The profile shows 300,000 to 350,000 clones, approximately 85% of them singletons. The specimen sequenced was PBMCs or T cells enriched from blood (not recorded which). Receptors originate from a young man who had recovered from COVID-19.

Only one count was recorded for this clone. The chain employs TRBV7-9 and TRBJ2-7; D call uncertain. Trimming pared 1 base from V and 3 bases from J, leaving 7 bases between. The germline V gene encodes CDR1 SEHNR and CDR2 FQNEAQ (reference sequence). The CDR3 consists of 13 residues. CDR3 nucleotide sequence: TGTGCCAGCAGCTTAGGAACTTTCTACGAGCAGTACTTC. Translating gives CASSLGTFYEQYF.

The V and J genes are TRBV6-6 and TRBJ2-4; 7 bases line up with TRBD1. V was clipped by 6 bases and J by 4 bases; unmatched bases: 9. The CDR3 sequence is 15 residues long. Looked up from germline, CDR1 is MNHNY and CDR2 is SVGAGI (reference sequence). The CDR3 DNA follows: TGTGCCAGCAGACAACTACAGGGGCCAAAAAACATTCAGTACTTC. Translating it yields CASRQLQGPKNIQYF.

V gene TRBV7-9 combines with J gene TRBJ1-2, with TRBD1 matching 7 bases. Losses at the gene ends were 5 bases for V and 4 bases for J; bases not matched to a gene: 10. The germline V gene encodes CDR1 SEHNR and CDR2 FQNEAQ (reference sequence). This CDR3 spans 15 amino acids. The CDR3 loop is CASSLGQAGSYGYTF. DNA for the CDR3: TGTGCCAGCAGCCTAGGACAGGCGGGTAGCTATGGCTACACCTTC.

The rearrangement uses TRBV5-1 and TRBJ2-2; 10 bases agree with TRBD1. This CDR3 region has 17 residues. V dropped 4 bases and J dropped 7; count of bases not matched to a gene: 13. Germline CDR1 reads SGHRS; CDR2 reads YFSETQ. As DNA, the CDR3 is TGCGCCAGCAGCCCCGGACAGGGGGGTCCGTTCGGCGGGGAGCTGTTTTTT. Encoded protein: CASSPGQGGPFGGELFF. Supplemented by reference TRBV5-1 and TRBJ2-2, the full variable domain reads KAGVTQTPRYLIKTRGQQVTLSCSPISGHRSVSWYQQTPGQGLQFLFEYFSETQRNKGNFPGRFSGRQFSNSRSEMNVSTLELGDSALYLCASSPGQGGPFGGELFFGEGSRLTVL.

The CDR3 DNA sequence: TGTGCCAGCAGCCCCGCAGGGGCGAACACTGAAGCTTTCTTT. Protein product: CASSPAGANTEAFF. V is TRBV25-1 and J is TRBJ1-1, with D perhaps matching TRBD1 (6 bases). Trimming took 6 bases from V and 1 from J, leaving 12 bases between them. CDR1 MGHDK and CDR2 SYGVNS come from the germline V gene. The CDR3 has 14 residues.

The J gene is TRBJ2-2, the V gene TRBV3-1 (or the pseudogene TRBV3-2); D possibly corresponds to TRBD2 (5 bases). The ends were cut back, 4 bases at V and 1 base at J, with 10 bases in the middle. Germline CDR1 and CDR2: LGHDT and YNNKEL (reference sequence). The CDR3 is 15 residues long. CDR3 loop: CASSPMAGNTGELFF. Here the CDR3 DNA reads TGTGCCAGCAGCCCCATGGCGGGGAACACCGGGGAGCTGTTTTTT.

This chain uses TRBV11-1 with TRBJ2-7; D is unresolved. The CDR3 covers 14 residues. V was pared by 7 bases and J by 5 bases, with 18 bases between. The germline CDR1 and CDR2 sequences are SGHAT and FQDESV (reference sequence). In DNA form, the CDR3 reads TGTGCCAGCACCCATACATTCCACCTCAACGAGCAGTACTTC. This gives the protein CASTHTFHLNEQYF. The full variable domain, with the rest looked up from reference TRBV11-1 and TRBJ2-7, is EAEVAQSPRYKITEKSQAVAFWCDPISGHATLYWYRQILGQGPELLVQFQDESVVDDSQLPKDRFSAERLKGVDSTLKIQPAELGDSAMYLCASTHTFHLNEQYFGPGTRLTVT.

In this sample, this clone turned up once. J is TRBJ1-6 and V is TRBV27; TRBD1 is a possible D gene (6 bases). Germline V gene lookup returns CDR1 MNHEY and CDR2 SMNVEV (reference sequence). The CDR3 totals 13 residues. The ends were cut back, 3 bases at V and 8 bases at J, with 8 bases in the middle. The DNA for the CDR3 is TGTGCCAGCAGTTTTTACAGGGATTCACCCCTCCACTTT. Its translation is CASSFYRDSPLHF.

The chain carries TRBV11-2 and TRBJ2-1; 7 positions agree with TRBD1. Germline loops: CDR1 SGHAT, CDR2 FQNNGV. V was pared by 5 bases and J by 5 bases, with 9 bases of the junction left unmatched. The length of the CDR3 is 15 residues. The CDR3 region is CASSQPTGMDNEQFF. The CDR3 nucleotides read TGTGCCAGCAGCCAACCGACAGGGATGGACAATGAGCAGTTCTTC.

The rearrangement uses TRBV9 and TRBJ1-2; TRBD1 matches 9 bases. The germline V gene has CDR1 SGDLS and CDR2 YYNGEE. The trim removed 3 bases at V and 4 bases at J, leaving 7 bases unmatched. CDR3 length: 15 residues. The CDR3 here is CASSEQGQGPYGYTF. In DNA form, the CDR3 reads TGTGCCAGCAGCGAGCAGGGACAGGGTCCCTATGGCTACACCTTC.

J is TRBJ2-1 and V is TRBV5-4; 10 bases line up with TRBD2. CDR3 length: 18 amino acids. Trimming took 4 bases from V and 8 from J; bases not matched to a gene: 18. Germline V CDR1 and CDR2: SGHNT, YYREEE (reference sequence). In nucleotides, the CDR3 is TGTGCCAGCAGCACAGGTGGAAGCGGGGGGGCCCGTTTGGATGAGCAGTTCTTC. Translation gives CASSTGGSGGARLDEQFF. The full variable domain, its missing parts supplied by reference TRBV5-4 and TRBJ2-1, is ETGVTQSPTHLIKTRGQQVTLRCSSQSGHNTVSWYQQALGQGPQFIFQYYREEENGRGNFPPRFSGLQFPNYSSELNVNALELDDSALYLCASSTGGSGGARLDEQFFGPGTRLTVL.

The gene calls are TRBV6-5 and TRBJ1-1, with D possibly matching TRBD1 (5 bases). The CDR3 is made up of 12 amino acids. CDR1 is MNHEY, CDR2 SVGAGI, per germline. With 7 bases removed from V and 7 bases from J, the gap between germline ends came to 13 bases. CDR3 region: CASNGGGDEAFF. Here the CDR3 DNA reads TGTGCCAGCAACGGGGGAGGTGATGAAGCTTTCTTT.

The J gene is TRBJ1-5, the V gene TRBV5-6, with D unresolved. The length of the CDR3 is 13 residues. Germline CDR1 reads SGHDT; CDR2 reads YYEEEE. The V and J ends lost 4 bases and 9 bases respectively, with 14 bases between them. The CDR3 region has the DNA TGTGCCAGCAGCCGGGGTTGGGTCAGGCCCCAGCATTTT. It yields the protein CASSRGWVRPQHF. Together with reference TRBV5-6 and TRBJ1-5, the CDR3 gives the full variable domain: DAGVTQSPTHLIKTRGQQVTLRCSPKSGHDTVSWYQQALGQGPQFIFQYYEEEERQRGNFPDRFSGHQFPNYSSELNVNALLLGDSALYLCASSRGWVRPQHFGDGTRLSIL.

The chain recombines TRBV2 with TRBJ2-3; possible D gene TRBD1, 6 bases. Germline V lookup: CDR1 SNHLY, CDR2 FYNNEI. V gave up 3 bases and J gave up 2 bases, with 12 bases separating them. The CDR3 is 15 residues long. Written as DNA, the CDR3 is TGTGCCAGCAGTGAGGCAGGGGCCACCACAGATACGCAGTATTTT. Translating it yields CASSEAGATTDTQYF.

This clone was seen a single time. In DNA form, the CDR3 reads TGTGCCAGCAGCCAACAGGGGGCCTGGGGGGAAAACATTCAGTACTTC. This translates into CASSQQGAWGENIQYF. The rearrangement uses TRBV7-9 and TRBJ2-4, with 9 nucleotides matching TRBD1. The CDR3 runs to 16 residues. Germline CDR1 SEHNR, CDR2 FQNEAQ (reference sequence). V shed 5 bases and J 5 bases; nucleotides not matched to a gene: 10.

The J gene is TRBJ1-1, the V gene TRBV12-3 or TRBV12-4; D may be TRBD1 (6 bases). The CDR3 runs to 13 residues. The V gene lost 6 bases and the J gene lost 8 bases, with 16 bases spanning the gap. The CDR3 DNA sequence: TGTGCCAGCAGGGATAACAGGGACTACGAAGCTTTCTTT. Its protein product is CASRDNRDYEAFF.

The chain links TRBV7-2 to TRBJ2-5; 7 positions match TRBD2. This CDR3 has 14 amino acids. The V gene end was trimmed by 2 bases and the J gene end by 7 bases; junction bases not matched to a gene: 7. CDR1 is SGHTA and CDR2 is FQGNSA in the germline V gene. CDR3 coding DNA: TGTGCCAGCAGCTTAAACGATGTAGCGGGGACCCAGTACTTC. It translates to CASSLNDVAGTQYF.

V usage is TRBV6-5 and J usage is TRBJ1-3, with no clear D. CDR3 length equals 13 residues. Germline loops: CDR1 MNHEY, CDR2 SVGAGI. V was cut by 6 bases and J by 6 bases, with 12 bases left in between. DNA for the CDR3: TGTGCCAGCAGACACCCACAGAAAAACACCATATATTTT. Protein product: CASRHPQKNTIYF.

The chain links TRBV5-1 to TRBJ2-5; TRBD2 might be the D (7 bases). This CDR3 comprises 14 residues. Germline V gives CDR1 SGHRS, CDR2 YFSETQ. The V end was cut by 3 bases, the J end by 5 bases, with 14 bases between. The CDR3 reads CASSWEGGPETQYF. For the CDR3, the DNA is TGCGCCAGCAGCTGGGAGGGGGGGCCGGAGACCCAGTACTTC.

V gene TRBV10-3 combines with J gene TRBJ2-7, with TRBD1 matching 7 bases. Germline-derived CDR1 and CDR2 are ENHRY and SYGVKD. This CDR3 region has 15 residues. V lost 4 bases to trimming and J lost 3 bases; unmatched junction nucleotides: 9. The CDR3, as DNA: TGTGCCATCAGTGGCTCTCGACAGGGTTTCTACGAGCAGTACTTC. It is translated as CAISGSRQGFYEQYF.

This chain connects TRBV30 to TRBJ1-1; a weak D match, TRBD1 (6 bases). The V end was cut by 3 bases, the J end by 5 bases, with 16 bases between. The CDR3 has 14 amino acids. CDR1 and CDR2 from the germline V gene are GTSNPN and SVGIG (reference sequence). The CDR3 sequence: CAWSTGQGMTEAFF. The CDR3 DNA reads as TGTGCCTGGAGCACGGGCCAGGGGATGACTGAAGCTTTCTTT.